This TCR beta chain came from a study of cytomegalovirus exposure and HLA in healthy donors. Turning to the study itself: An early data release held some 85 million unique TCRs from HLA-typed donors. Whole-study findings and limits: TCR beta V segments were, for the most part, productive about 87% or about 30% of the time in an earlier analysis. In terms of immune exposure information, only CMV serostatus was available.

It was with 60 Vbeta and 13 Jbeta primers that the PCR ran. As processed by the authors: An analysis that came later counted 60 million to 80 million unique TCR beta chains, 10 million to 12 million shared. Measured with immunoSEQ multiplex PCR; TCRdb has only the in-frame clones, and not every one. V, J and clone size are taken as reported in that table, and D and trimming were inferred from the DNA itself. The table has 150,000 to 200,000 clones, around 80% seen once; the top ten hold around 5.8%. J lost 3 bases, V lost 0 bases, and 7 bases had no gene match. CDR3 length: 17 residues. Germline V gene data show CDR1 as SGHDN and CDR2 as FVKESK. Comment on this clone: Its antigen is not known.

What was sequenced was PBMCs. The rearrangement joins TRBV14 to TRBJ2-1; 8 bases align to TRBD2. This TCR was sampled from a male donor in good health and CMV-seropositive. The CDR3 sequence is CASSQDIPSGFYNEQFF. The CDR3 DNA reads TGTGCCAGCAGCCAAGATATCCCTAGCGGGTTCTACAATGAGCAGTTCTTC. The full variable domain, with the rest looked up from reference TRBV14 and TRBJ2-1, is EAGVTQFPSHSVIEKGQTVTLRCDPISGHDNLYWYRRVMGKEIKFLLHFVKESKQDESGMPNNRFLAERTGGTYSTLKVQPAELEDSGVYFCASSQDIPSGFYNEQFFGPGTRLTVL.